Listed here are 17 T cell receptor beta chains from one sample, sequenced in a study of shared clonotypes between healthy human individuals. Generated by immunoSEQ multiplex PCR, the TCRdb table keeps only in-frame clones and is missing some. The sample shows roughly 1,500,000 clones, 98% of them seen only once. The sequenced material came from naive CD4+ T cells sorted from blood. Regarding subset: CD45RA+ positively selected. The receptor source for this set is a young man in good health.

This clone was seen once. CDR3 in DNA: TGTGCCAGCACGAGCGGAAGCGCGAGATACAATGAGCAGTTCTTC. Translated: CASTSGSARYNEQFF. V is TRBV6-4 and J is TRBJ2-1, with D possibly TRBD2 on 5 matching bases. Trimming left V 7 bases short and J 4 bases short, with 17 bases between. From germline, CDR1 is MRHNA and CDR2 SNTAGT. CDR3 length: 15 residues.

With respect to this clone: This sample also contains other DNA sequences that code for the same CDR3. The chain couples TRBV6-4 to TRBJ2-3, with 11 bases identical to TRBD2. The CDR3 is 15 residues long. The V gene end was trimmed by 5 bases and the J gene end by 1 base; junction bases not matched to a gene: 2. Germline V CDR1 and CDR2: MRHNA, SNTAGT. CDR3 loop: CASSPLAGGTDTQYF. CDR3 nucleotide sequence: TGTGCCAGCAGTCCACTAGCGGGGGGCACAGATACGCAGTATTTT.

As to this clone: Distinct nucleotide sequences in the sample also encode this CDR3. The gene calls are TRBV20-1 and TRBJ2-7; unclear D gene. V was cut by 2 bases and J by 3 bases, with 5 bases left in between. The germline V gene encodes CDR1 DFQATT and CDR2 SNEGSKA (reference sequence). This CDR3 has 11 amino acids. The CDR3 spells CSARPDYEQYF. In nucleotides, the CDR3 is TGCAGTGCTAGACCGGACTACGAGCAGTACTTC.

This chain links TRBV5-8 with TRBJ2-7; D is tentatively TRBD1 or TRBD2 (5 bases each). V lost 4 bases and J 4 bases, leaving 24 bases between the germline ends. Germline-derived CDR1 and CDR2 are SGHTS and YDEGEE. The CDR3 has 17 amino acids. The CDR3 sequence is CASSPPGRSLGIYEQYF. The CDR3 DNA is TGTGCCAGCAGCCCCCCAGGGCGTTCACTAGGGATATACGAGCAGTACTTC.

The chain has TRBV28 and TRBJ2-6; the D gene is possibly TRBD2 (7 bases). Trimming left V 7 bases short and J 0 bases short, with 16 bases between. Germline assignment: CDR1 MDHEN and CDR2 SYDVKM. This CDR3 region has 17 residues. CDR3 sequence (DNA): TGTGCCAGCACCGGGGGGCAGGCGCCCTCTGGGGCCAACGTCCTGACTTTC. Translation: CASTGGQAPSGANVLTF.

The chain uses TRBV28 and TRBJ2-1; D remains ambiguous. The ends were cut back, 5 bases at V and 10 bases at J, with 18 bases in the middle. CDR1 is MDHEN and CDR2 is SYDVKM in the germline V gene. CDR3 size: 14 residues. The CDR3 sequence: CASSQTGLAGEQFF. In DNA, the CDR3 is TGTGCCAGCAGTCAGACGGGCCTTGCCGGGGAGCAGTTCTTC.

The rearrangement links TRBV5-1 to TRBJ1-1; D perhaps matches TRBD1 (6 bases). Per the germline V gene, CDR1 is SGHRS and CDR2 is YFSETQ. V lost 1 base to trimming and J lost 3 bases, with 16 bases between them. The CDR3 runs 16 residues. CDR3 sequence reads: CASSLRPQGVDTEAFF. Here the CDR3 DNA reads TGCGCCAGCAGCTTGAGGCCACAGGGTGTGGACACTGAAGCTTTCTTT.

The J gene is TRBJ2-5, the V gene TRBV14; tentative D call: TRBD2 (6 bases). The CDR3 consists of 15 residues. Germline values: CDR1 SGHDN, CDR2 FVKESK. The germline V and J ends were trimmed by 4 bases and 6 bases, with 18 bases remaining between them. CDR3 nucleotides: TGTGCCAGCAGCCCGCGGGACGGGTTTTGGAAGACCCAGTACTTC. Translating gives CASSPRDGFWKTQYF.

The chain links TRBV30 to TRBJ2-7, with a possible D match to TRBD1 (5 bases). From germline, CDR1 is GTSNPN and CDR2 SVGIG (reference sequence). V lost 0 bases, J lost 1 base, and 13 bases lay in between. The CDR3 is 15 amino acids. CDR3 sequence: CAWSVRGAFSYEQYF. CDR3 in DNA: TGTGCCTGGAGTGTACGTGGGGCATTTTCCTACGAGCAGTACTTC.

The genes are TRBV11-2 and TRBJ2-7; TRBD2 matches 8 bases. Germline V CDR1 and CDR2: SGHAT, FQNNGV. The V and J ends lost 1 base and 6 bases, in that order; junction bases with no gene match: 5. There are 14 residues in the CDR3. This CDR3 is CASSLVREVPEQYF. The CDR3 nucleotides are TGTGCCAGCAGCTTAGTGCGGGAGGTCCCCGAGCAGTACTTC.

The chain carries TRBV28 and TRBJ2-7, with 9 nucleotides matching TRBD2. J lost 4 bases, V lost 5 bases, and 6 bases had no gene match. This CDR3 has 14 residues. CDR1 MDHEN and CDR2 SYDVKM come from the germline V gene. The CDR3 spells CASSNSGRTYEQYF. The CDR3 DNA sequence: TGTGCCAGCAGTAATAGCGGGAGAACTTACGAGCAGTACTTC.

On this clone: Distinct nucleotide sequences in the sample also encode this CDR3. This CDR3 reads CASSRDRGLEAFF. The DNA for the CDR3 is TGTGCCAGCAGCCGGGACAGGGGGTTAGAAGCTTTCTTT. This chain connects TRBV7-9 to TRBJ1-1; 11 bases map to TRBD1. CDR1 and CDR2 from the germline V gene are SEHNR and FQNEAQ (reference sequence). The CDR3 loop spans 13 amino acids. After removal of 5 bases from V and 8 bases from J, the junction contained 4 bases not matched to a gene.

The chain employs TRBV30 and TRBJ1-1; D remains ambiguous. Trimming removed 2 bases from V and 1 base from J, with 8 bases in between. The CDR3 extends over 13 amino acids. Germline values: CDR1 GTSNPN, CDR2 SVGIG (reference sequence). Written as DNA, the CDR3 is TGTGCCTGGAGTCCGGGAGCGAACACTGAAGCTTTCTTT. Its translation is CAWSPGANTEAFF.

In DNA, the CDR3 is TGTGCCAGCAGCGATACTAGCGGGAGGTACAATGAGCAGTTCTTC. Translation: CASSDTSGRYNEQFF. The chain couples TRBV9 to TRBJ2-1, with 12 bases identical to TRBD2. The J segment lost 4 bases and the V segment lost 3 bases, leaving 2 bases of the junction unmatched. Germline V CDR1 and CDR2: SGDLS, YYNGEE. The CDR3 covers 15 residues.

J is TRBJ2-7 and V is TRBV5-5; 9 bases are shared with TRBD1. In germline, CDR1 is SGHKS, CDR2 YYEKEE (reference sequence). Trimming cost V 0 bases and J 3 bases; bases outside gene matches: 7. This CDR3 comprises 16 residues. This chain's CDR3 is CASSLATGQGVYEQYF. CDR3 coding DNA: TGTGCCAGCAGCTTGGCCACGGGACAGGGAGTCTACGAGCAGTACTTC.

The rearrangement links TRBV5-6 to TRBJ1-3, with TRBD1 matching over 8 bases. V was clipped by 0 bases and J by 3 bases; unmatched bases: 5. The germline gives CDR1 SGHDT, CDR2 YYEEEE. The CDR3 is 16 residues long. CDR3 loop: CASSLEDRVLGNTIYF. The CDR3 DNA reads TGTGCCAGCAGCTTGGAGGACAGGGTACTTGGAAACACCATATATTTT.

This clone was detected once. The gene calls are TRBV28 and TRBJ1-4; the D gene is possibly TRBD1 (6 bases). The CDR3 has 14 residues. Germline V gene data show CDR1 as MDHEN and CDR2 as SYDVKM. V lost 2 bases and J lost 6, with 10 bases in between. DNA of the CDR3: TGTGCCAGCAGTTTACCAGGGGAAGATGAAAAACTGTTTTTT. Protein sequence: CASSLPGEDEKLFF.